The clone carrying this T cell receptor (beta chain) was recorded only once. Its antigen is not identified. The data belong to a study of cytomegalovirus exposure and HLA in healthy donors. Broader study findings: The authors assumed roughly uniform sequencing depth across donors for presence/absence analyses.

This PCR relied on a set of 60 Vbeta primers and 13 Jbeta primers. Assay used: immunoSEQ multiplex PCR; TCRdb lists only in-frame clones, some missing. The repertoire holds 130,000 or so clones, with 70% to 80% as singletons. The CDR3 contains 14 residues. V was trimmed by 8 bases and J by 3 bases, leaving 14 bases between them. Germline CDR1 and CDR2: SNHLY and FYNNEI. This sequence was found in a woman aged 45-59 years in good health and CMV-seropositive. The chain carries TRBV2 and TRBJ1-5, with D perhaps TRBD1 (5 bases). Material for sequencing was PBMCs. CDR3 in DNA: TGTGCCAGCCAAGCAGACAGCAACAATCAGCCCCAGCATTTT. It codes for CASQADSNNQPQHF.